The 21 T cell receptor beta chains presented below share a single source sample, sequenced in a study of T cells after yellow fever vaccination. One entry per CDR3 protein, called by TCRdb with MiXCR from the 5' RACE reads. This sample has more than 80,000 distinct CDR3 sequences; 5.8% occur once, and the top ten carry roughly 39%. The source material was CD8+ T cells sorted from PBMCs, sampled 10 days after the yellow fever booster vaccination. All receptors derive from a young man who received the YFV17D yellow fever vaccine.

The V and J genes are TRBV12-3 or TRBV12-4 and TRBJ2-3; 8 nucleotides line up with TRBD2. The CDR3 sequence is 18 residues long. V was clipped by 3 bases and J by 0 bases; unmatched bases: 11. The CDR3 region has the DNA TGTGCCAGCAGTTTGGCTGACGGGGGGGGTCTCAGCACAGATACGCAGTATTTT. It yields the protein CASSLADGGGLSTDTQYF.

This clonotype appeared many times. The chain employs TRBV4-1 and TRBJ2-3; D gene ambiguous. Germline V lookup: CDR1 MGHRA, CDR2 YSYEKL. The CDR3 is 13 amino acids. Trimming left V 1 base short and J 1 base short, with 3 bases between. The CDR3 nucleotides read TGCGCCAGCAGCCAAGTTGGCACAGATACGCAGTATTTT. This sequence encodes CASSQVGTDTQYF.

This clonotype was recorded many times. V is TRBV5-6 and J is TRBJ2-3; D gene unclear. The V and J ends lost 3 bases and 2 bases respectively, with 7 bases between them. The CDR3 has 13 amino acids. Germline values: CDR1 SGHDT, CDR2 YYEEEE. CDR3 residues: CASSSTLTDTQYF. In DNA, the CDR3 is TGTGCCAGCAGCTCAACTCTCACAGATACGCAGTATTTT.

This clonotype was seen only a few times. The chain carries TRBV4-1 and TRBJ2-3; D not resolved. The CDR3 covers 15 residues. V dropped 3 bases and J dropped 0 bases, with 10 bases sitting between them. Germline V gene lookup returns CDR1 MGHRA and CDR2 YSYEKL. Written as DNA, the CDR3 is TGCGCCAGCAGCCACCCCTTAAGGAGCACAGATACGCAGTATTTT. Protein product: CASSHPLRSTDTQYF.

This clonotype was picked up a small number of times. The rearrangement uses TRBV12-3 or TRBV12-4 and TRBJ1-1; 7 nucleotides align to TRBD1. The ends lost 7 bases at V and 3 bases at J; junction bases unmatched: 11. The CDR3 runs to 15 residues. The CDR3: CASIAETGRDTEAFF. The DNA of the CDR3 is TGTGCCAGCATCGCGGAGACAGGGCGTGACACTGAAGCTTTCTTT.

This clonotype was counted a few times. This rearrangement joins TRBV4-1 to TRBJ1-1, with D hard to call. Between the trimmed V and J ends, which lost 4 bases and 0 bases, there was a span of 9 bases. CDR3 length: 14 amino acids. From germline, CDR1 is MGHRA and CDR2 YSYEKL. This CDR3 is CASSPGPLNTEAFF. The CDR3 DNA sequence: TGCGCCAGCAGCCCTGGACCCCTGAACACTGAAGCTTTCTTT.

This clonotype has only a few counts. The chain joins TRBV28 to TRBJ1-5; D is ambiguous. Germline V CDR1 and CDR2: MDHEN, SYDVKM. Trimming took off 3 bases at V and 3 bases at J, with 9 bases between the two ends. This CDR3 contains 14 residues. The CDR3 reads CASSFAGLNQPQHF. The CDR3 DNA reads TGTGCCAGCAGTTTTGCGGGCCTCAATCAGCCCCAGCATTTT.

This clonotype was recorded many times. The CDR3 DNA sequence: TGCAGTGCTAGAGATGGGGACACATACACTGAAGCTTTCTTT. Amino acids: CSARDGDTYTEAFF. The chain has TRBV20-1 and TRBJ1-1; TRBD1 is a possible D gene (6 bases). V was clipped by 0 bases and J by 3 bases, with 11 bases between them. Per the germline V gene, CDR1 is DFQATT and CDR2 is SNEGSKA (reference sequence). There are 14 residues in the CDR3.

The rearrangement links TRBV28 to TRBJ2-7; 7 nucleotides match TRBD1. The germline V gene has CDR1 MDHEN and CDR2 SYDVKM. The CDR3 length is 16 residues. The J segment lost 3 bases and the V segment lost 4 bases, leaving 12 bases of the junction unmatched. The CDR3 is CASSSISNGQVYEQYV. The CDR3 nucleotides are TGTGCCAGCAGTTCCATTTCTAACGGACAGGTCTACGAGCAGTACGTC.

This clonotype has only a few counts. The V gene is TRBV4-3, the J gene TRBJ2-1; 8 nucleotides align to TRBD1. Germline CDR1 is LGHNA and CDR2 is YSLEER. V lost 0 bases, J lost 5 bases, and 3 bases stayed unmatched. The CDR3 is made up of 15 amino acids. CDR3 DNA: TGCGCCAGCAGCCAAGAGGACAGGGTCGACAATGAGCAGTTCTTC. This sequence encodes CASSQEDRVDNEQFF.

The chain is built from TRBV6-5 and TRBJ1-4, with unresolved D. The CDR3 length is 14 residues. From germline, CDR1 is MNHEY and CDR2 SVGAGI. Trimming shortened V by 4 bases and J by 8 bases, and 14 bases separated the two germline ends. CDR3 amino acids: CASSWTVVGEKLFF. DNA for the CDR3: TGTGCCAGCAGTTGGACGGTGGTTGGCGAAAAACTGTTTTTT.

There are a few counts of this clonotype. The chain recombines TRBV5-4 with TRBJ2-7; no clear D. Germline V gene sequence: CDR1 SGHNT, CDR2 YYREEE (reference sequence). This CDR3 contains 14 residues. Trimming took off 2 bases at V and 2 bases at J, with 11 bases between the two ends. CDR3 sequence (DNA): TGTGCCAGCAGCTTCGCAGGCATTCCCTACGAGCAGTACGTC. Amino acids: CASSFAGIPYEQYV.

Here the CDR3 reads CASSQDALWAFF. The CDR3 DNA is TGTGCCAGCAGCCAAGATGCCTTGTGGGCTTTCTTT. The gene calls are TRBV14 and TRBJ1-1; no definite D call. Per germline, CDR1 SGHDN and CDR2 FVKESK. The ends were cut back, 0 bases at V and 11 bases at J, with 10 bases in the middle. The CDR3 totals 12 residues.

This clonotype occurred a few times. The CDR3 DNA reads as TGTGCCAGCAGCCTGGACAGTCCCGGGGAGCTGTTTTTT. Encoded protein: CASSLDSPGELFF. V usage is TRBV7-2 and J usage is TRBJ2-2, with D tentatively TRBD1 (6 bases). Germline V gene lookup returns CDR1 SGHTA and CDR2 FQGNSA. The ends were cut back, 5 bases at V and 6 bases at J, with 10 bases in the middle. The CDR3 is made up of 13 amino acids. Together with reference TRBV7-2 and TRBJ2-2, the CDR3 gives the full variable domain: GAGVSQSPSNKVTEKGKDVELRCDPISGHTALYWYRQSLGQGLEFLIYFQGNSAPDKSGLPSDRFSAERTGGSVSTLTIQRTQQEDSAVYLCASSLDSPGELFFGEGSRLTVL.

The chain joins TRBV7-9 to TRBJ1-4; D perhaps matches TRBD1 (5 bases). Germline CDR1 SEHNR, CDR2 FQNEAQ (reference sequence). CDR3 length: 13 residues. V shed 5 bases and J shed 10 bases, with 14 bases lying between them. This CDR3 is CASSHPLRGKLFF. CDR3 bases: TGTGCCAGCAGCCACCCCCTGAGGGGAAAACTGTTTTTT.

The chain combines TRBV7-6 with TRBJ2-1, with a tentative D call TRBD2 (5 bases). CDR3 length: 17 residues. The V gene lost 1 base and the J gene lost 10 bases, with 23 bases spanning the gap. CDR1 and CDR2 (germline): SGHVS, FNYEAQ. CDR3 DNA: TGTGCCAGCAGCTTAGGGACTGGCGGCAGCCTCTTTGGCGAGCAGTTCTTC. Its protein product is CASSLGTGGSLFGEQFF.

This clonotype was counted a few times. An end of the junction differs from the germline gene, which may be a read error. J is TRBJ2-3 and V is TRBV7-2, with 11 bases aligning to TRBD2. From germline, CDR1 is SGHTA and CDR2 FQGNSA. This CDR3 comprises 13 residues. This CDR3 is CASSRSGGAEWNF. The DNA of the CDR3 is TGTGCCAGCAGCCGTAGCGGGGGGGCCGAGTGGAATTTT.

There are a few counts of this clonotype. This rearrangement joins TRBV7-2 to TRBJ2-2; tentative D call: TRBD1 (5 bases). Germline CDR1 is SGHTA and CDR2 is FQGNSA. This CDR3 region has 12 residues. V dropped 8 bases and J dropped 6 bases, with 10 bases sitting between them. CDR3 residues: CASFQGSGELFF. The DNA of the CDR3 is TGTGCCAGCTTCCAGGGTTCCGGGGAGCTGTTTTTT.

This clonotype was observed a few times. A single base separates this from a much larger clone, so it may be a read error. The gene calls are TRBV19 and TRBJ2-2, with 8 positions matching TRBD1. Per the germline V gene, CDR1 is LNHDA and CDR2 is SQIVND (reference sequence). CDR3 length: 15 residues. The V gene end was trimmed by 0 bases and the J gene end by 9 bases; junction bases not matched to a gene: 6. The CDR3 region has the DNA TGTGCCAGTAGTATAGAGGACAGGGTAAACTGGGAGCTGTTTTTT. Encoded protein: CASSIEDRVNWELFF.

The V call is TRBV7-8, the J call TRBJ2-5; 7 bases are a match to TRBD1. CDR3 length: 15 residues. V shed 5 bases and J 2 bases; nucleotides not matched to a gene: 8. CDR1 SGHVS and CDR2 FQNEAQ come from the germline V gene. The DNA for the CDR3 is TGTGCCAGCAGCCTGTTGAGGGGGCGGCAAGAGACCCAGTACTTC. Residues: CASSLLRGRQETQYF.

There are a few counts of this clonotype. The chain couples TRBV24-1 to TRBJ1-5; 7 nucleotides match TRBD1. After removal of 2 bases from V and 4 bases from J, the junction contained 7 bases not matched to a gene. Germline-derived CDR1 and CDR2 are KGHDR and SFDVKD. The CDR3 spans 16 residues. The CDR3 protein is CATSDSVRGKNQPQHF. CDR3 nucleotides: TGTGCCACCAGTGATTCGGTCAGGGGGAAAAATCAGCCCCAGCATTTT.